The present TCR beta chain was sequenced within a study of cytotoxic CD8 clonotypes in ibrutinib-treated CLL. Study summary: Of a cohort that held roughly eleven relapsed/refractory and around 14 treatment-naive patients, 17 to 18 were IGHV unmutated. Findings and limits, study-wide: Treatment left the uncommon public clonotypes either contracted or stable in frequency. Clonality (at baseline) was higher than in age-matched healthy donors and tracked circulating CD8+ T-cell counts.

TCRdb keeps only in-frame clones here, not all; method: immunoSEQ multiplex PCR. The data show around 27,000 clones, with 69% seen just once and roughly half held by the top ten. Points on this clone: Its antigen is unknown.

Trimming pared 3 bases from V and 5 bases from J, leaving 10 bases between. Germline CDR1 and CDR2: MNHNS and SASEGT. The CDR3 extends over 13 amino acids. The clonotype originates from a human donor with chronic lymphocytic leukemia. Sequenced here: PBMCs, sampled at disease progression, from a patient treated with ibrutinib. The chain has TRBV6-1 and TRBJ2-5, with D tentatively TRBD2 (5 bases). CDR3 nucleotides: TGTGCCAGCAGTGAGCCCAGCGGCGAGACCCAGTACTTC. It encodes CASSEPSGETQYF.